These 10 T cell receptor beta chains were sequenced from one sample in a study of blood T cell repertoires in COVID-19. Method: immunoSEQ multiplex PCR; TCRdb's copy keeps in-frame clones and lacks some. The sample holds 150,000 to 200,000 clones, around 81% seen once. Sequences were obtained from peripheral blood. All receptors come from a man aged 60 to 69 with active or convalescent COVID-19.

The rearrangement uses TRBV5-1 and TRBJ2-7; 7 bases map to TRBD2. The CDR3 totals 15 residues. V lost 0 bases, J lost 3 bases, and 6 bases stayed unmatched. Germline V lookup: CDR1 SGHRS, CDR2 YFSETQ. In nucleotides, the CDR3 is TGCGCCAGCAGCTTGGATAGCGGGCCATTCTACGAGCAGTACTTC. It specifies CASSLDSGPFYEQYF.

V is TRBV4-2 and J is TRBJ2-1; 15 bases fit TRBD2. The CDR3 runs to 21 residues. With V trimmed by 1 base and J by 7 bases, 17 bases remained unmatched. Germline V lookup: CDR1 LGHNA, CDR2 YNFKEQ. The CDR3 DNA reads TGTGCCAGCAGCCAAGGTTTGGGGTACCGGCCCGGGACTAGCGGGGGGAATGAGCAGTTCTTC. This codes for CASSQGLGYRPGTSGGNEQFF.

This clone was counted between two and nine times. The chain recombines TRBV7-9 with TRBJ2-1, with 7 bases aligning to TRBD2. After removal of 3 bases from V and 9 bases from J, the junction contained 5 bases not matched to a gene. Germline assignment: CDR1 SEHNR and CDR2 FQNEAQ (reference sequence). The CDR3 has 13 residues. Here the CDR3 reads CASSFQGEGEQFF. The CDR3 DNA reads TGTGCCAGCAGCTTCCAAGGGGAGGGTGAGCAGTTCTTC.

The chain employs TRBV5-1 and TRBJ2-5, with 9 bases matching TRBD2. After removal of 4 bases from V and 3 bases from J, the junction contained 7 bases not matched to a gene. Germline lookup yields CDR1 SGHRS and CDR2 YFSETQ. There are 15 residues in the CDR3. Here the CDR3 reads CASSGGTSPEETQYF. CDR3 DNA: TGCGCCAGCAGCGGCGGGACTAGCCCTGAAGAGACCCAGTACTTC.

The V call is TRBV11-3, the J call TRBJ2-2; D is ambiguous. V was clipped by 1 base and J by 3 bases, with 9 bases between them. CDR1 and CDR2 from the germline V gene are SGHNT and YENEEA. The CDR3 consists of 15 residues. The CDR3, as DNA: TGTGCCAGCAGCTTAGTTACCGCGGACACCGGGGAGCTGTTTTTT. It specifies CASSLVTADTGELFF.

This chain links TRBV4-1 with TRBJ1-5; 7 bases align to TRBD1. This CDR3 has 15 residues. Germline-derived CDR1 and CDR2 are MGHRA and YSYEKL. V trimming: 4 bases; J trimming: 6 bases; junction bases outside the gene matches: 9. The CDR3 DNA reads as TGCGCCAGCAGCCGCCTTCAGGGGGGCGGTCAGCCCCAGCATTTT. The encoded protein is CASSRLQGGGQPQHF.

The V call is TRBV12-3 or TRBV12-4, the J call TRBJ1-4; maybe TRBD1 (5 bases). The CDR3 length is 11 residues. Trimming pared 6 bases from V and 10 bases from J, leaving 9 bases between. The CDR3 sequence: CASSGGGKLFF. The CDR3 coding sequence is TGTGCCAGCAGCGGGGGTGGAAAACTGTTTTTT.

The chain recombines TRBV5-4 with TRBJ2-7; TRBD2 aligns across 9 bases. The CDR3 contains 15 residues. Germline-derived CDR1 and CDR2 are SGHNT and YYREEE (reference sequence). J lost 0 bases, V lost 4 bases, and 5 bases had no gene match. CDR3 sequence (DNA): TGTGCCAGCAGCCCCCTAGCGGGGAGCTCCTACGAGCAGTACTTC. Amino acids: CASSPLAGSSYEQYF.

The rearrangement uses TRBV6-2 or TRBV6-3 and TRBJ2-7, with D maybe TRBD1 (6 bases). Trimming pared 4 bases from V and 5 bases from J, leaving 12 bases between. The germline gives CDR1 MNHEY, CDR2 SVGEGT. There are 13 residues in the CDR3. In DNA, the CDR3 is TGTGCCAGCAGTTTAACAGGGATCGACGAGCAGTACTTC. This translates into CASSLTGIDEQYF.

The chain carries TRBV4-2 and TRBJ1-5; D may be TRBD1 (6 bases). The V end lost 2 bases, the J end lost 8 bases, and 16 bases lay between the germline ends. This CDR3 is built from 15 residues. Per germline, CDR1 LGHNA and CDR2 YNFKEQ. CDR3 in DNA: TGTGCCAGCAGCCAATCGCAGGGGAGTAGAGAGCCCCAGCATTTT. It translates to CASSQSQGSREPQHF.